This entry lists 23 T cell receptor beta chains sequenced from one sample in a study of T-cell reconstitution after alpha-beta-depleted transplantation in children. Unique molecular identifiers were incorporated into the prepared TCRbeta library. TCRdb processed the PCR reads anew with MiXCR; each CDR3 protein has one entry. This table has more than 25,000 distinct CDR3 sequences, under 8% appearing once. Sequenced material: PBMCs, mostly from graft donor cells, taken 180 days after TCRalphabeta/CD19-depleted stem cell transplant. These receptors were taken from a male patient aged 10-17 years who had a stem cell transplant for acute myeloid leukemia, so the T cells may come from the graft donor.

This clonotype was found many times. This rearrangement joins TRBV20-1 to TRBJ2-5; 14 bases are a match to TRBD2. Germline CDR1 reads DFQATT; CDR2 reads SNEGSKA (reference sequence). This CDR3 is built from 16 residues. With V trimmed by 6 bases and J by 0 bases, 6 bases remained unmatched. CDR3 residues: CSAKTSGRAYQETQYF. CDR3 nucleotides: TGCAGTGCAAAGACTAGCGGGAGGGCGTACCAAGAGACCCAGTACTTC.

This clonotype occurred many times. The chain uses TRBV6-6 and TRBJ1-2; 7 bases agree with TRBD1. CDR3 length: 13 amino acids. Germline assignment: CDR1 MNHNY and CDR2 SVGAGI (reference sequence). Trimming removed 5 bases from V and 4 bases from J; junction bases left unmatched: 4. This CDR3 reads CASSPGQTYGYTF. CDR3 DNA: TGTGCCAGCAGTCCGGGACAGACCTATGGCTACACCTTC.

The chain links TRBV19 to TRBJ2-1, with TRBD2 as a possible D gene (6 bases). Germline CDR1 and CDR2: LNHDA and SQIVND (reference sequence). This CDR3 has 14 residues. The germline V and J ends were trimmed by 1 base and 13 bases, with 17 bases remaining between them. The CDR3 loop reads CASSIGSGSLPQFF. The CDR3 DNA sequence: TGTGCCAGTAGTATAGGGAGCGGGTCCCTCCCCCAGTTCTTC.

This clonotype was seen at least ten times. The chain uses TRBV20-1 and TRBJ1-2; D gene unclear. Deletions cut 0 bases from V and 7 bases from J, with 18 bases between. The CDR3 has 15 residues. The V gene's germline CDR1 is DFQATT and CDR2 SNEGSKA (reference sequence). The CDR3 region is CSAREQSRVILGYTF. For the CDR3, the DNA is TGCAGTGCTAGAGAACAGTCAAGGGTCATTCTTGGCTACACCTTC.

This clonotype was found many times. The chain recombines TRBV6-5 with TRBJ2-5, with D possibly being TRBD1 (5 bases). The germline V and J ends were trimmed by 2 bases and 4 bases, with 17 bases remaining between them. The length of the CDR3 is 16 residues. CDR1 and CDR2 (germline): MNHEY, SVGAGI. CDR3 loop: CASSYMGQGVGETQYF. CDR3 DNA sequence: TGTGCCAGCAGTTACATGGGGCAGGGTGTGGGAGAGACCCAGTACTTC.

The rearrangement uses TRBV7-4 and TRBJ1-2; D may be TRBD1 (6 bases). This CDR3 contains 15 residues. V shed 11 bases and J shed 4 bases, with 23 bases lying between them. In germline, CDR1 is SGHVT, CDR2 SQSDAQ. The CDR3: CASCQARGHRYGYTF. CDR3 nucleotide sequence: TGTGCCTCCTGCCAAGCCAGGGGCCACCGCTATGGCTACACCTTC.

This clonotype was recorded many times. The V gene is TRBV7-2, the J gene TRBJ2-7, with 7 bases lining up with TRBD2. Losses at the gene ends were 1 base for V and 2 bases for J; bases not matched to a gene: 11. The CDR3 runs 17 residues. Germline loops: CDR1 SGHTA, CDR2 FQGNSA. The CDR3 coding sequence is TGTGCCAGCAGCTTAGGGGTCGCGGGAGCTTTTCCCTACGAGCAGTACTTC. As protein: CASSLGVAGAFPYEQYF. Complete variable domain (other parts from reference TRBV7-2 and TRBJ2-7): GAGVSQSPSNKVTEKGKDVELRCDPISGHTALYWYRQSLGQGLEFLIYFQGNSAPDKSGLPSDRFSAERTGGSVSTLTIQRTQQEDSAVYLCASSLGVAGAFPYEQYFGPGTRLTVT.

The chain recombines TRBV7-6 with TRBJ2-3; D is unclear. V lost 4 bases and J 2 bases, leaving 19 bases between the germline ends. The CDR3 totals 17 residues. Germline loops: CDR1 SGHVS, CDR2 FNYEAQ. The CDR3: CASSSRSRPRSTDTQYF. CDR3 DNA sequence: TGTGCCAGCAGCTCCCGGAGCCGCCCTCGTTCCACAGATACGCAGTATTTT.

The CDR3: CAMSPRLSSYNEQFF. The CDR3, as DNA: TGTGCCATGAGCCCCCGGTTGAGCTCCTACAATGAGCAGTTCTTC. The V call is TRBV5-6, the J call TRBJ2-1; D remains unclear. Germline CDR1 and CDR2: SGHDT and YYEEEE. Trimming removed 9 bases from V and 0 bases from J, with 16 bases in between. This CDR3 has 15 amino acids.

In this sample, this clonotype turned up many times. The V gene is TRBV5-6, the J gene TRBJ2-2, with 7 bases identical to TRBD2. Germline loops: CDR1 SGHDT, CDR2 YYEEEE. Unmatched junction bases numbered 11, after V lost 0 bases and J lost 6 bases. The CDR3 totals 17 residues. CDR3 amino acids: CASSLAGASGPPGELFF. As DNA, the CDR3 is TGTGCCAGCAGCTTGGCTGGCGCTAGCGGTCCCCCCGGGGAGCTGTTTTTT.

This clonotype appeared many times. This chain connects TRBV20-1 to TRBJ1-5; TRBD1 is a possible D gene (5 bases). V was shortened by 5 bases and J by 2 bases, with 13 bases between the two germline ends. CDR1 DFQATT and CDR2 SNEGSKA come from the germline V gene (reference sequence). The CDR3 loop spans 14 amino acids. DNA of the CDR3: TGCAGTGCTCCAGGGATGCAGGGCAATCAGCCCCAGCATTTT. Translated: CSAPGMQGNQPQHF.

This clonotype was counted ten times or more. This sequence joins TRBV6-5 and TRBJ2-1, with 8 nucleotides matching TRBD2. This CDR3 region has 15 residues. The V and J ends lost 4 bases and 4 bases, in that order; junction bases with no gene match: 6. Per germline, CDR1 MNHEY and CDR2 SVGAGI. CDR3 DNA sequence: TGTGCCAGCAGTTCCACCGGGACTAGTTACAATGAGCAGTTCTTC. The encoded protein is CASSSTGTSYNEQFF.

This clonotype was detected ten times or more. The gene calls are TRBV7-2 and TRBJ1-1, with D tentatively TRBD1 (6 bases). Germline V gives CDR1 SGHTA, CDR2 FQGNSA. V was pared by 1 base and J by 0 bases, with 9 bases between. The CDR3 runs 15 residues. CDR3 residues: CASSLVAGVNTEAFF. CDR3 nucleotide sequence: TGTGCCAGCAGCTTAGTGGCAGGGGTGAACACTGAAGCTTTCTTT.

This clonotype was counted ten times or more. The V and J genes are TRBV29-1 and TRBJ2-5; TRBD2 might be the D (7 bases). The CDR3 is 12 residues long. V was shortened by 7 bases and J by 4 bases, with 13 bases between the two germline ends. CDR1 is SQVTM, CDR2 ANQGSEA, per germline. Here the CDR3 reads CSAEGGGETQYF. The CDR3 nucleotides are TGCAGCGCCGAAGGGGGGGGAGAGACCCAGTACTTC.

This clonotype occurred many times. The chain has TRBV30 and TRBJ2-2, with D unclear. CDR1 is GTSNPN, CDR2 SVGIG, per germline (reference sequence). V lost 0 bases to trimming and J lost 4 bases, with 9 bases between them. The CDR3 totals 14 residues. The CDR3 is CAWSVAGATGELFF. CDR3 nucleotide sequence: TGTGCCTGGAGTGTGGCCGGAGCCACCGGGGAGCTGTTTTTT.

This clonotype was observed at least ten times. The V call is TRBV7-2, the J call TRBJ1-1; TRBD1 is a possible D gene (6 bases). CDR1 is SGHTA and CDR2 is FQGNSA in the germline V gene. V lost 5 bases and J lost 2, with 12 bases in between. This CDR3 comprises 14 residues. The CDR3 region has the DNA TGTGCCAGCAGCCTCAGGACAGTTAACACTGAAGCTTTCTTT. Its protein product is CASSLRTVNTEAFF.

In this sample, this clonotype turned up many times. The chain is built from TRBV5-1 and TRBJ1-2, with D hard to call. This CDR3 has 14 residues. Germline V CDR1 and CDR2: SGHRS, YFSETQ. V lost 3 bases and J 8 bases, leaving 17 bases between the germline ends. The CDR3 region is CASSYSRHPGGYTF. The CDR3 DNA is TGCGCCAGCAGCTATTCAAGACACCCTGGAGGCTACACCTTC.

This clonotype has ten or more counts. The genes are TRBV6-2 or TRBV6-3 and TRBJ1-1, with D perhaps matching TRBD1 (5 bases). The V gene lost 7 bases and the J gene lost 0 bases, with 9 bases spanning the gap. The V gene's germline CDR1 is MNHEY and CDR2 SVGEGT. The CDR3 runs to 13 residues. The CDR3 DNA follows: TGTGCCAGCAAGAAGGGGTTGAACACTGAAGCTTTCTTT. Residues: CASKKGLNTEAFF.

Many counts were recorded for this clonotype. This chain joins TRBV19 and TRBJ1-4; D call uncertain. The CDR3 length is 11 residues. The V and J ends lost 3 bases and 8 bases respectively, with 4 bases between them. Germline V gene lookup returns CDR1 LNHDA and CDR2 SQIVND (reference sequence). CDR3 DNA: TGTGCCAGTAGTATGGCGGAAAAACTGTTTTTT. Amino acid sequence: CASSMAEKLFF.

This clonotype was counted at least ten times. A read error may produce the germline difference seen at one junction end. CDR3 DNA: TGTGCCTGGGCGAGGGATCTGTGGTTCTCTGGAAACACTATATATTTT. Protein sequence: CAWARDLWFSGNTIYF. This rearrangement joins TRBV30 to TRBJ1-3, with D uncertain. CDR3 length equals 16 residues. CDR1 GTSNPN and CDR2 SVGIG come from the germline V gene (reference sequence). The complete variable domain, with remaining parts taken from reference TRBV30 and TRBJ1-3, reads SQTIHQWPATLVQPVGSPLSLECTVEGTSNPNLYWYRQAAGRGLQLLFYSVGIGQISSEVPQNLSASRPQDRQFILSSKKLLLSDSGFYLCAWARDLWFSGNTIYFGEGSWLTVV.

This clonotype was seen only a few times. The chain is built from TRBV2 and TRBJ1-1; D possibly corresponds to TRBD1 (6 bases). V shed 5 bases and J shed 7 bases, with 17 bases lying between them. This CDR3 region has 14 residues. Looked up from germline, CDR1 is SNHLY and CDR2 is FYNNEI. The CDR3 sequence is CASSTDRSLFEAFF. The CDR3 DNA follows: TGTGCCAGCAGTACCGACAGGAGCCTCTTTGAAGCTTTCTTT.

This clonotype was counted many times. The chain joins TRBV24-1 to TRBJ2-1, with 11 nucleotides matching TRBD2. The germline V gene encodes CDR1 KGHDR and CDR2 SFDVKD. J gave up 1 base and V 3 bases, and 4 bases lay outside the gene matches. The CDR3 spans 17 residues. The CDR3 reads CATSDGGLAVSYNEQFF. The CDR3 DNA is TGTGCCACCAGTGATGGGGGACTAGCGGTGTCCTACAATGAGCAGTTCTTC.

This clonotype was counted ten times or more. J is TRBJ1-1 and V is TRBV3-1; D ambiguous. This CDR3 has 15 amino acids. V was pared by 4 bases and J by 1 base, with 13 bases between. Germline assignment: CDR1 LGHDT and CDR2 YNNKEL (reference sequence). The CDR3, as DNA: TGTGCCAGCAGCCGGAGGGTGGCACCGAACACTGAAGCTTTCTTT. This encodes CASSRRVAPNTEAFF.